Reported below is one T cell receptor beta chain. Its antigen has not been determined. The record has no base qualities; no much larger clone is one base away. The library was produced with 5' RACE. The sequencing machine was an Illumina HiSeq 2000. A universal primer binding site was added through template switching, and the final cDNA carried a unique molecular identifier so that TCR cDNA molecules could be counted accurately. First-strand cDNA for TCR alpha and beta chains was synthesized from specific primers in the conserved constant-segment region. Each cDNA library was double barcoded, with a SMART-Mk sample barcode plus Illumina barcodes, to control for contamination. TruSeq adapter sequences and Illumina sample barcodes were added in two successive PCR steps. The Illumina HiSeq platform was used with custom primers to sequence TCR alpha and beta cDNA libraries. Per the original workflow: Unique molecular identifiers were extracted from raw reads with MiGEC, and CDR3 positions were determined with MiXCR. For each individual, recombination models were inferred using an EM algorithm with the repgenHMM and IGoR tools. Shared clonotype analysis was performed with the tcR package in R, normalizing sharing by the product of cloneset sizes. To study raw recombination without the effects of thymic and clonal selection, out-of-frame nonproductive sequences were analyzed. Using fastp trimming at Q25 and MiXCR clonotype assembly, TCRdb reanalyzed the public sequencing data and kept in-frame beta chains. Duplicate CDR3 protein sequences are folded into a single record with the most common DNA and genes. These V and J calls derive from TCRdb rather than the authors' analysis. The sample records 150,000 or so distinct CDR3 sequences, around 3.5% of which are singletons. The ten largest account for 7.5% to 8.5% of the sample.

This sample is drawn from a study of identical twins (dated by TCRdb to about 2016). With respect to the entire study: To test whether fetal clonotypes persist, the study used deep sequencing on TCR alpha and beta repertoires from monozygotic twins, unrelated adults of various ages, and cord blood. To rule out contamination, the twin experiments were replicated at different times with different library preparation protocols.

Broad study findings and their caveats: Because the same donors could not be followed over many years, the conclusions relied on cross-sectional statistical analysis. Invariant T cells such as MAIT and iNKT could partly confound zero-insertion analyses, though diverse VJ usage argued against this for most clonotypes. The excess sharing between twins in beta out-of-frame sequences was weaker because fewer shared sequences reduced the signal-to-noise ratio. Fewer insertions were carried by abundant cord blood beta clonotypes, a similar but weaker trend appeared in young adult naive repertoires, and no such trend appeared in memory repertoires. Recombination models systematically underestimated out-of-frame TCR alpha sharing in monozygotic twins but agreed with sharing between unrelated individuals. Out-of-frame TCR alpha sequences shared between twins showed an excess of low generation-probability sequences compared with coincidental sharing between unrelated individuals.

Trimming costs V 4 bases and J 2 bases, and their ends lie 22 bases apart. The CDR1 and CDR2 encoded by the germline V gene are SNHLY and FYNNEI. From its cysteine to its phenylalanine, the CDR3 spans 18 amino acids. The kept DNA is CDR3 alone, 54 bases in frame from the first base. Every donor in the study was a healthy Caucasian. Miltenyi CD45RO+ enrichment and human naive T-cell isolation kits were used to isolate memory (CD45RO+) and naive T cells from PBMC. This TCR came from a man aged 18 to 30 in good health. Sequenced material: memory T cells sorted from blood. The cell subset or site label on this specimen signifies: CD45RO+ enriched T cells. The V and J segments used are TRBV2 and TRBJ2-3; the D gene is possibly TRBD2, with 7 bases matching. The DNA reads TGTGCCAGCAGTGCAGCCTGGGGGGGCGGGAGCCTCACAGATACGCAGTATTTT. Its amino acids are CASSAAWGGGSLTDTQYF.